What follows is one T cell receptor beta chain and its context. TCRdb re-called the 5' RACE reads through MiXCR, storing one row per CDR3 protein. The sample includes 200,000 to 250,000 distinct CDR3 sequences, about 10% of them seen just once. CDR3 length: 15 residues. CDR1 is SGHRS and CDR2 is YFSETQ in the germline V gene. Germline trimming cut 1 base from V and 2 bases from J; bases unmatched to any gene: 5. This record belongs to a study of CD8 T cells in ankylosing spondylitis. The sample consisted of blood, either unsorted or a sorted T cell fraction (not recorded which). The chain has TRBV5-1 and TRBJ2-7; 8 nucleotides line up with TRBD2. This TCR was recovered from a male donor with ankylosing spondylitis or in good health (not recorded which). CDR3 loop: CASSLSGRGAYEQYF. The CDR3 DNA follows: TGCGCCAGCAGCTTGTCGGGGCGGGGGGCCTACGAGCAGTACTTC.